This T cell receptor (beta chain) was retrieved from a study of T cell repertoires in cytomegalovirus infection. Across the study: A matching HLA type, together with CMV infection, was signaled by public TCR beta signatures.

TCRdb processed the reads anew with MiXCR; each CDR3 protein has one entry. Of approximately 500,000 distinct CDR3 sequences listed, 15% to 20% are singletons. This clonotype was observed many times. Its antigen is undetermined. Trimming removed 4 bases at V and 6 bases at J, with 23 bases between. CDR1 is SGHAT, CDR2 FQNNGV, per germline. This CDR3 comprises 17 residues. Study-level results: Adding up the frequency of public TCR beta families identified people who carried CMV plus the relevant HLA. CMV-specific HLA-C-restricted TCR beta clonotypes dominated the ex vivo response.

The clonotype was recovered from a human donor in good health (CMV status not recorded). Some clones in this sample may be carry-over from other donors' samples. This chain joins TRBV11-2 and TRBJ2-3; D perhaps matches TRBD2 (7 bases). Material: CD8+ T cells from PBMCs. CDR3 nucleotide sequence: TGTGCCAGCAGCTCGCCTCTTCAAGGGGGGGCAGCCGATACGCAGTATTTT. It yields the protein CASSSPLQGGAADTQYF.